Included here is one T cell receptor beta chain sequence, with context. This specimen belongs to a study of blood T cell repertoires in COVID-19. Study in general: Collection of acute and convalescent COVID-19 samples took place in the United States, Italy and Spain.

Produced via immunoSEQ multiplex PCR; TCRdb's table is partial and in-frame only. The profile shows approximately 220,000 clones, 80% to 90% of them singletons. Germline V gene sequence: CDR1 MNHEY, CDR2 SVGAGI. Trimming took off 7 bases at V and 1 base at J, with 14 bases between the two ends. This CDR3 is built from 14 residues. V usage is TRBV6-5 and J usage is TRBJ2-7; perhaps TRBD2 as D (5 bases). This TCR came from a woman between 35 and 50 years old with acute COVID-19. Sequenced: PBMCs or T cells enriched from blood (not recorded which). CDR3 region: CASIPREQSYEQYF. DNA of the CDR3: TGTGCCAGCATCCCTCGGGAACAATCCTACGAGCAGTACTTC.